Shown below are 11 T cell receptor beta chains from a single sample sequenced in a study of blood T cell repertoires in COVID-19. TCRdb's copy holds only in-frame clones and misses some; the assay was immunoSEQ multiplex PCR. The data contain 250,000 to 300,000 clones, about nine tenths of them singletons. Source material: PBMCs or T cells enriched from blood (not recorded which). The receptor set was obtained from a man younger than 30 who had recovered from COVID-19.

The chain recombines TRBV5-1 with TRBJ1-2; possible D gene TRBD1, 6 bases. Germline CDR1 and CDR2: SGHRS and YFSETQ. This CDR3 has 14 residues. V was clipped by 4 bases and J by 7 bases, with 17 bases between them. The CDR3 DNA reads as TGCGCCAGCAGCCCCATTGGGGGGGGGCCTGGCTACACCTTC. Its protein is CASSPIGGGPGYTF.

V usage is TRBV5-8 and J usage is TRBJ1-5; no reliable D call. CDR1 is SGHTS and CDR2 is YDEGEE in the germline V gene. The CDR3 length is 14 residues. The germline V and J ends were trimmed by 0 bases and 1 base, with 5 bases remaining between them. Here the CDR3 reads CASSLVRSNQPQHF. The CDR3 bases are TGTGCCAGCAGCTTGGTACGGAGCAATCAGCCCCAGCATTTT.

The rearrangement joins TRBV28 to TRBJ2-7, with TRBD2 matching 7 bases. Per germline, CDR1 MDHEN and CDR2 SYDVKM. J gave up 2 bases and V 3 bases, and 4 bases lay outside the gene matches. The CDR3 is made up of 14 amino acids. The CDR3 bases are TGTGCCAGCAGTTTCTCTGGGGGGGCCTACGAGCAGTACTTC. This encodes CASSFSGGAYEQYF.

The rearrangement joins TRBV19 to TRBJ2-1, with 9 positions matching TRBD1. Germline V gene data show CDR1 as LNHDA and CDR2 as SQIVND (reference sequence). V dropped 2 bases and J dropped 1; count of bases not matched to a gene: 9. This CDR3 has 18 amino acids. CDR3 nucleotides: TGTGCCAGTAGTATACGACAGGGGGGTTTAAAGTCCTACAATGAGCAGTTCTTC. Protein: CASSIRQGGLKSYNEQFF.

The V and J genes are TRBV2 and TRBJ1-4, with 11 positions matching TRBD1. With 6 bases clipped from V and 11 bases from J, the junction kept 5 bases outside the gene matches. Germline V gene sequence: CDR1 SNHLY, CDR2 FYNNEI. CDR3 length: 13 residues. The DNA of the CDR3 is TGTGCCAGCAGCGGACAGGGGGCTGGGAAACTGTTTTTT. As protein: CASSGQGAGKLFF.

The chain joins TRBV4-1 to TRBJ1-2, with a tentative D call TRBD1 (6 bases). Germline V gene data show CDR1 as MGHRA and CDR2 as YSYEKL. The CDR3 length is 14 residues. The V gene lost 0 bases and the J gene lost 6 bases, with 11 bases spanning the gap. The CDR3 DNA follows: TGCGCCAGCAGCCAAGAGAGGGGGAGGGATGGCTACACCTTC. Protein sequence: CASSQERGRDGYTF.

The J gene is TRBJ2-2, the V gene TRBV5-6; TRBD1 aligns across 10 bases. Per germline, CDR1 SGHDT and CDR2 YYEEEE. V shed 4 bases, J shed 6 bases, and the junction held 9 bases outside the gene matches. This CDR3 comprises 16 residues. The CDR3 protein is CASSHPGQGIAGELFF. In DNA, the CDR3 is TGTGCCAGCAGCCACCCGGGACAGGGGATTGCCGGGGAGCTGTTTTTT.

J is TRBJ1-1 and V is TRBV5-8; D remains ambiguous. The CDR3 is made up of 13 amino acids. Germline CDR1 reads SGHTS; CDR2 reads YDEGEE. V lost 5 bases and J 1 base, leaving 9 bases between the germline ends. The CDR3 sequence is CASRINRNTEAFF. The CDR3 DNA reads as TGTGCCAGCAGGATAAACAGGAACACTGAAGCTTTCTTT.

As to this clone: This specimen includes other DNA sequences encoding the same CDR3. The chain joins TRBV7-2 to TRBJ2-6; possibly TRBD1 for D (6 bases). Trimming shortened V by 5 bases and J by 0 bases, and 11 bases separated the two germline ends. The CDR3 is 16 amino acids. Looked up from germline, CDR1 is SGHTA and CDR2 is FQGNSA. The DNA for the CDR3 is TGTGCCAGCAGCCCGACAGGCGGCTCTGGGGCCAACGTCCTGACTTTC. This codes for CASSPTGGSGANVLTF. Looking up the rest from reference TRBV7-2 and TRBJ2-6 gives the full variable domain: GAGVSQSPSNKVTEKGKDVELRCDPISGHTALYWYRQSLGQGLEFLIYFQGNSAPDKSGLPSDRFSAERTGGSVSTLTIQRTQQEDSAVYLCASSPTGGSGANVLTFGAGSRLTVL.

This clone was observed a single time. The chain links TRBV19 to TRBJ2-7; tentatively, D is TRBD1 (6 bases). V lost 1 base to trimming and J lost 5 bases, with 12 bases between them. CDR3 size: 14 residues. Germline CDR1 and CDR2: LNHDA and SQIVND (reference sequence). CDR3 DNA sequence: TGTGCCAGTAGTATAGGGAACAGGGTGCACGAGCAGTACTTC. The encoded protein is CASSIGNRVHEQYF. Drawing the rest from reference TRBV19 and TRBJ2-7, the complete variable domain is DGGITQSPKYLFRKEGQNVTLSCEQNLNHDAMYWYRQDPGQGLRLIYYSQIVNDFQKGDIAEGYSVSREKKESFPLTVTSAQKNPTAFYLCASSIGNRVHEQYFGPGTRLTVT.

This clone was seen more than once but under ten times. In DNA form, the CDR3 reads TGTGCCTGGGAAGCAGGGAACTCTGGAAACACCATATATTTT. Protein sequence: CAWEAGNSGNTIYF. The V call is TRBV30, the J call TRBJ1-3; maybe TRBD1 (5 bases). V shed 5 bases and J shed 0 bases, with 11 bases lying between them. From germline, CDR1 is GTSNPN and CDR2 SVGIG (reference sequence). The CDR3 length is 14 residues. The complete variable domain, with remaining parts taken from reference TRBV30 and TRBJ1-3, reads SQTIHQWPATLVQPVGSPLSLECTVEGTSNPNLYWYRQAAGRGLQLLFYSVGIGQISSEVPQNLSASRPQDRQFILSSKKLLLSDSGFYLCAWEAGNSGNTIYFGEGSWLTVV.